This T cell receptor beta chain was identified during a study of cytomegalovirus exposure and HLA in healthy donors. PCR involved 60 Vbeta and 13 Jbeta primers. Assay: immunoSEQ multiplex PCR; the TCRdb copy retains only in-frame clones and omits some. The sample yields approximately 100,000 clones, roughly 74% seen once. V was pared by 6 bases and J by 4 bases, with 11 bases between. This CDR3 has 13 amino acids. CDR1 and CDR2 (germline): MNHNY, SVGAGI (reference sequence). Sequenced material: PBMCs. The rearrangement joins TRBV6-6 to TRBJ2-3; D unclear. This receptor was identified in a woman aged 40 to 50 in good health and CMV-seronegative. CDR3 coding DNA: TGTGCCAGCAGCCACCAGGCGTCAGATACGCAGTATTTT. This translates into CASSHQASDTQYF.